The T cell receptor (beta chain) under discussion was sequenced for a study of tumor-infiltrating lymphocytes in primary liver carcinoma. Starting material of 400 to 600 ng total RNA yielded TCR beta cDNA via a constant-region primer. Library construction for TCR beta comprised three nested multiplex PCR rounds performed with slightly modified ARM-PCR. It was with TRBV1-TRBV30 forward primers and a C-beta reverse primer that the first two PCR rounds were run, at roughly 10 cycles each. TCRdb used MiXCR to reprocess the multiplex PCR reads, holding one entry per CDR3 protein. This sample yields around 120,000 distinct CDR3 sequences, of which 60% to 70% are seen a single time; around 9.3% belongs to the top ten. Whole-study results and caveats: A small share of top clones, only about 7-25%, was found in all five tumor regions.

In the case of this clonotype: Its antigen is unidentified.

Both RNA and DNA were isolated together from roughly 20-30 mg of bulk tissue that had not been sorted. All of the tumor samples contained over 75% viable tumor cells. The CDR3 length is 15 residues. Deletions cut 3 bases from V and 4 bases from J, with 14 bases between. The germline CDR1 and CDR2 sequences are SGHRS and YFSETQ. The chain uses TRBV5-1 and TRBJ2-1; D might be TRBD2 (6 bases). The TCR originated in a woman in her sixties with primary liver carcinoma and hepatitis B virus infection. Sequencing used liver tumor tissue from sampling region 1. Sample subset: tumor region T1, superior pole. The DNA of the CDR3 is TGCGCCAGCAGCTCCTCCGGGACTGGATACAATGAGCAGTTCTTC. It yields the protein CASSSSGTGYNEQFF.